This TCR beta chain was found in a study of blood T cell repertoires in COVID-19. The CDR3 contains 13 residues. Looked up from germline, CDR1 is SGHDT and CDR2 is YYEEEE. V gave up 0 bases and J gave up 8 bases, with 9 bases separating them. Some clones are missing from TCRdb's copy, which holds only in-frame ones; the method was immunoSEQ multiplex PCR. This repertoire shows fewer than 400,000 clones, 92% found once; its top ten account for around 18%. The genes are TRBV5-6 and TRBJ2-1, with D hard to call. Sequenced material: PBMCs or T cells enriched from blood (not recorded which). This receptor was obtained from a woman in her 30s who had recovered from COVID-19. The CDR3 spells CASSLVRVDEQFF. The CDR3 DNA follows: TGTGCCAGCAGCTTGGTTCGGGTGGATGAGCAGTTCTTC.